Listed here are 10 T cell receptor beta chains from one sample, sequenced in a study of shared clonotypes between healthy human individuals. Measured with immunoSEQ multiplex PCR; TCRdb has only the in-frame clones, and not every one. The sample contains 400,000 to 500,000 clones, 60% to 85% of which appear only once. The specimen sequenced was PBMCs. Source of these receptors: a woman aged 40-49 years in good health. Some clones in this sample may be carry-over from other donors' samples.

This chain uses TRBV5-1 with TRBJ1-4; D ambiguous. This CDR3 contains 13 residues. The germline gives CDR1 SGHRS, CDR2 YFSETQ. Trimming left V 3 bases short and J 3 bases short, with 6 bases between. CDR3 DNA sequence: TGCGCCAGCAGCTACAAACCTAATGAAAAACTGTTTTTT. Protein product: CASSYKPNEKLFF.

This clone came up a few times. The V gene is TRBV7-2, the J gene TRBJ2-7; D call uncertain. V was shortened by 1 base and J by 9 bases, with 7 bases between the two germline ends. The CDR3 contains 11 residues. CDR1 and CDR2 from the germline V gene are SGHTA and FQGNSA. The CDR3 sequence: CASSLETTQYF. The CDR3 DNA follows: TGTGCCAGCAGCTTAGAGACCACGCAGTACTTC.

The V and J genes are TRBV7-3 and TRBJ2-2; D is ambiguous. Trimming pared 1 base from V and 6 bases from J, leaving 6 bases between. Per germline, CDR1 SGHTA and CDR2 FQGTGA. This CDR3 comprises 13 residues. The CDR3 sequence: CASSLSGSGELFF. The CDR3, as DNA: TGTGCCAGCAGCTTAAGCGGATCCGGGGAGCTGTTTTTT.

The V gene is TRBV9, the J gene TRBJ1-1; unclear D gene. V was pared by 4 bases and J by 3 bases, with 16 bases between. Germline-derived CDR1 and CDR2 are SGDLS and YYNGEE. This CDR3 region has 15 residues. DNA for the CDR3: TGTGCCAGCAGCACATTTGGCTCCGGGTACACTGAAGCTTTCTTT. Protein: CASSTFGSGYTEAFF.

The genes are TRBV6-6 and TRBJ2-1, with 9 bases matching TRBD1. Germline V gives CDR1 MNHNY, CDR2 SVGAGI (reference sequence). The CDR3 consists of 16 residues. V gave up 2 bases and J gave up 6 bases; unmatched junction bases: 8. CDR3 in amino acids: CASSYPRDRATNEQFF. The CDR3 nucleotides read TGTGCCAGCAGTTACCCTCGGGACAGGGCCACCAATGAGCAGTTCTTC.

The V gene is TRBV5-4, the J gene TRBJ2-5; 7 bases line up with TRBD1. The end of the DNA aligns better with TRBJ2-7, so the J call may be wrong. Germline V CDR1 and CDR2: SGHNT, YYREEE (reference sequence). The CDR3 sequence is 14 residues long. CDR3 protein: CASSLVSQGDEQYF. CDR3 DNA sequence: TGTGCCAGCAGCTTGGTCTCTCAGGGGGACGAGCAGTACTTC.

The rearrangement joins TRBV7-2 to TRBJ2-3; 7 bases map to TRBD1. CDR3 length: 14 amino acids. J gave up 11 bases and V 5 bases, and 13 bases lay outside the gene matches. Germline CDR1 SGHTA, CDR2 FQGNSA. CDR3 protein: CASSQLGQSSVQYF. Here the CDR3 DNA reads TGTGCCAGCAGCCAGCTGGGACAGTCGTCTGTGCAGTATTTT.

Details on this clone: This sample also contains other DNA sequences that code for the same CDR3. The genes are TRBV4-1 and TRBJ2-5, with D perhaps TRBD1 (6 bases). The germline V gene encodes CDR1 MGHRA and CDR2 YSYEKL. The CDR3 length is 18 residues. V lost 2 bases, J lost 4 bases, and 23 bases lay in between. Written as DNA, the CDR3 is TGCGCCAGCAGCCAAAGGGGAACTGGACAGAGCAGAGGAGAGACCCAGTACTTC. Translation gives CASSQRGTGQSRGETQYF.

The J gene is TRBJ2-4, the V gene TRBV5-1; TRBD2 aligns across 7 bases. Trimming removed 3 bases from V and 7 bases from J; junction bases left unmatched: 10. Germline CDR1 reads SGHRS; CDR2 reads YFSETQ. This CDR3 spans 15 amino acids. The DNA of the CDR3 is TGCGCCAGCAGCTCGGAATACGGGGGAGGGAACATTCAGTACTTC. This sequence encodes CASSSEYGGGNIQYF. The full variable domain, with the rest looked up from reference TRBV5-1 and TRBJ2-4, is KAGVTQTPRYLIKTRGQQVTLSCSPISGHRSVSWYQQTPGQGLQFLFEYFSETQRNKGNFPGRFSGRQFSNSRSEMNVSTLELGDSALYLCASSSEYGGGNIQYFGAGTRLSVL.

The V gene is TRBV10-3, the J gene TRBJ1-5; D might be TRBD1 (6 bases). The CDR3 extends over 15 amino acids. Germline CDR1 reads ENHRY; CDR2 reads SYGVKD. Trimming cost V 2 bases and J 3 bases, with 11 bases left between them. This CDR3 reads CAISEQLGANQPQHF. The CDR3 nucleotides are TGTGCCATCAGTGAGCAACTGGGGGCCAATCAGCCCCAGCATTTT.